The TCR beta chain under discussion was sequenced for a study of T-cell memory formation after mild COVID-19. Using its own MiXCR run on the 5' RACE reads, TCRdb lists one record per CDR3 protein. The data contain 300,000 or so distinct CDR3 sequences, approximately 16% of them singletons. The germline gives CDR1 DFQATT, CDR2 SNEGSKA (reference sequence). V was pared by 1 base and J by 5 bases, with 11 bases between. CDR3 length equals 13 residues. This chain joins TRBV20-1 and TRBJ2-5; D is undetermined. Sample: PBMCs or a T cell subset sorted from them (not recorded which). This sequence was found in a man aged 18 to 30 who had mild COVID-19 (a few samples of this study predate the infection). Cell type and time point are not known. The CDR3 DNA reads TGCAGTGCTAGAGTGCCCGCGAGCGAGACCCAGTACTTC. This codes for CSARVPASETQYF.